This passage covers 20 T cell receptor beta chains from one sample sequenced in a study of blood T cell repertoires in COVID-19. The repertoire was sequenced with immunoSEQ multiplex PCR; TCRdb's copy has only in-frame clones and lacks some. This table has around 230,000 clones, over 80% appearing once. Sequenced input: PBMCs or T cells enriched from blood (not recorded which). The receptors derive from a young man with acute COVID-19.

The chain uses TRBV6-5 and TRBJ1-1; D remains ambiguous. This CDR3 is built from 16 residues. V lost 0 bases, J lost 2 bases, and 13 bases lay in between. Germline lookup yields CDR1 MNHEY and CDR2 SVGAGI. CDR3 in amino acids: CASSYSSGSRNTEAFF. The CDR3 DNA is TGTGCCAGCAGTTACTCGAGTGGTTCTAGAAACACTGAAGCTTTCTTT.

This clone has only one observation. The chain links TRBV19 to TRBJ2-3, with 9 nucleotides matching TRBD2. The V and J ends lost 5 bases and 2 bases, in that order; junction bases with no gene match: 5. This CDR3 has 15 residues. CDR1 LNHDA and CDR2 SQIVND come from the germline V gene (reference sequence). The CDR3 DNA is TGTGCCAGTAGTGGTAGCGGGAGTGTCACAGATACGCAGTATTTT. It translates to CASSGSGSVTDTQYF.

The chain carries TRBV7-2 and TRBJ2-3, with TRBD2 matching 11 bases. Germline loops: CDR1 SGHTA, CDR2 FQGNSA. V lost 6 bases and J lost 0; bases outside the gene matches: 5. The CDR3 extends over 16 amino acids. The CDR3 loop is CASSFTSGSSTDTQYF. For the CDR3, the DNA is TGTGCCAGCAGTTTTACTAGCGGGAGCAGCACAGATACGCAGTATTTT.

The rearrangement links TRBV18 to TRBJ2-1; TRBD1 is a possible D gene (8 bases). The CDR3 sequence is 21 residues long. V gave up 6 bases and J gave up 8 bases, with 38 bases separating them. In germline, CDR1 is KGHSH, CDR2 LQKENI. The CDR3, as DNA: TGTGCCAGCTCCTCGGAGGGGACAGGCCTTCTAGCGGCTCTTTTGGGGGATGAGCAGTTCTTC. The encoded protein is CASSSEGTGLLAALLGDEQFF.

The chain carries TRBV30 and TRBJ2-5, with a weak D call TRBD2 (6 bases). Trimming left V 0 bases short and J 4 bases short, with 18 bases between. CDR1 and CDR2 from the germline V gene are GTSNPN and SVGIG (reference sequence). The CDR3 runs to 16 residues. The CDR3 is CAWSVGTHNGRETQYF. In DNA form, the CDR3 reads TGTGCCTGGAGTGTTGGGACTCACAACGGGCGAGAGACCCAGTACTTC.

This chain connects TRBV7-2 to TRBJ2-7; 10 bases line up with TRBD2. CDR3 size: 14 residues. Germline V lookup: CDR1 SGHTA, CDR2 FQGNSA. The V gene end was trimmed by 4 bases and the J gene end by 2 bases; junction bases not matched to a gene: 2. Here the CDR3 DNA reads TGTGCCAGCAGCTCTGGACTAGCGGCCTACGAGCAGTACTTC. This encodes CASSSGLAAYEQYF.

V and J are TRBV7-9 and TRBJ2-3, with 9 bases lining up with TRBD2. V dropped 3 bases and J dropped 0; count of bases not matched to a gene: 1. The CDR3 runs 15 residues. Germline V lookup: CDR1 SEHNR, CDR2 FQNEAQ (reference sequence). CDR3 loop: CASSLLAGSTDTQYF. The CDR3 DNA reads as TGTGCCAGCAGCTTGCTAGCGGGGAGCACAGATACGCAGTATTTT.

The V call is TRBV19, the J call TRBJ2-2; TRBD1 matches 8 bases. Germline CDR1 and CDR2: LNHDA and SQIVND (reference sequence). V dropped 5 bases and J dropped 3; count of bases not matched to a gene: 8. The CDR3 sequence is 16 residues long. CDR3 protein: CASSPTGGWYTGELFF. CDR3 DNA sequence: TGTGCCAGTAGTCCCACAGGGGGGTGGTACACCGGGGAGCTGTTTTTT.

V usage is TRBV1 and J usage is TRBJ2-7; the table's D call, TRBD1, was not checked against the DNA. TRBV1 is termed a pseudogene. This CDR3 is 16 amino acids long. The DNA for the CDR3 is TGCACCAGCAGCCAAGACGGGACAGGTGGTACCTACGAGCAGTACTTC. Encoded protein: CTSSQDGTGGTYEQYF.

CDR3 protein: CASSPPTRGANEKLFF. The CDR3 DNA reads TGTGCCAGCAGCCCCCCGACACGGGGAGCTAATGAAAAACTGTTTTTT. The chain carries TRBV28 and TRBJ1-4; D gene uncertain. Germline V gene data show CDR1 as MDHEN and CDR2 as SYDVKM. With 6 bases removed from V and 3 bases from J, the gap between germline ends came to 17 bases. The CDR3 is made up of 16 amino acids.

The J gene is TRBJ2-5, the V gene TRBV7-8, with a possible D match to TRBD2 (6 bases). Between the trimmed V and J ends, which lost 3 bases and 5 bases, there was a span of 16 bases. In germline, CDR1 is SGHVS, CDR2 FQNEAQ. The length of the CDR3 is 15 residues. CDR3 amino acids: CASSFRSGVRETQYF. CDR3 bases: TGTGCCAGCAGCTTTAGGTCGGGGGTAAGGGAGACCCAGTACTTC.

The gene calls are TRBV6-2 or TRBV6-3 and TRBJ2-5, with 9 bases matching TRBD2. Trimming cost V 0 bases and J 3 bases; bases outside gene matches: 2. Germline V gene lookup returns CDR1 MNHEY and CDR2 SVGEGT. The length of the CDR3 is 15 residues. The chain's CDR3 is CASSYSSSGEETQYF. The DNA for the CDR3 is TGTGCCAGCAGTTACTCCTCTAGCGGGGAAGAGACCCAGTACTTC.

The rearrangement joins TRBV30 to TRBJ2-1; 10 bases map to TRBD2. The length of the CDR3 is 16 residues. Germline values: CDR1 GTSNPN, CDR2 SVGIG (reference sequence). V shed 5 bases and J 12 bases; nucleotides not matched to a gene: 19. The CDR3 coding sequence is TGTGCCTGGGATGGCCCGGGACTAGCGATGAAGGCTGGGCAGTTCTTC. This sequence encodes CAWDGPGLAMKAGQFF.

This clone was seen once. This chain connects TRBV3-1 (or the pseudogene TRBV3-2) to TRBJ1-1, with TRBD1 as a possible D gene (6 bases). CDR1 and CDR2 from the germline V gene are LGHDT and YNNKEL (reference sequence). Trimming took 4 bases from V and 6 from J, leaving 24 bases between them. The CDR3 extends over 17 amino acids. The CDR3 bases are TGTGCCAGCAGCCCCAAGGGGGGGCACTTACCTCTCGCTGAAGCTTTCTTT. It is translated as CASSPKGGHLPLAEAFF.

The chain combines TRBV5-8 with TRBJ2-5; TRBD2 aligns across 7 bases. The CDR3 is made up of 11 amino acids. Germline values: CDR1 SGHTS, CDR2 YDEGEE. V shed 7 bases, J shed 7 bases, and the junction held 4 bases outside the gene matches. CDR3 sequence: CASAGEGTQYF. DNA for the CDR3: TGTGCCAGCGCTGGGGAGGGGACCCAGTACTTC.

The chain links TRBV19 to TRBJ2-5; TRBD1 aligns across 7 bases. The V segment lost 5 bases and the J segment 3 bases; nucleotides outside the gene matches: 9. This CDR3 is 15 amino acids long. Germline values: CDR1 LNHDA, CDR2 SQIVND (reference sequence). The CDR3 region has the DNA TGTGCCAGTAGTGTGATCGACAGGGCTAAAGAGACCCAGTACTTC. Translating gives CASSVIDRAKETQYF. Full variable domain (missing parts from reference TRBV19 and TRBJ2-5): DGGITQSPKYLFRKEGQNVTLSCEQNLNHDAMYWYRQDPGQGLRLIYYSQIVNDFQKGDIAEGYSVSREKKESFPLTVTSAQKNPTAFYLCASSVIDRAKETQYFGPGTRLLVL.

This clone is classed as medium-sized. The chain carries TRBV18 and TRBJ2-7; perhaps TRBD2 as D (5 bases). Trimming shortened V by 3 bases and J by 2 bases, and 8 bases separated the two germline ends. The CDR3 is made up of 13 amino acids. The germline CDR1 and CDR2 sequences are KGHSH and LQKENI. The CDR3 spells CASSPDGTYEQYF. The CDR3 DNA sequence: TGTGCCAGCTCACCGGACGGGACCTACGAGCAGTACTTC. The full variable domain, completed using reference TRBV18 and TRBJ2-7, is NAGVMQNPRHLVRRRGQEARLRCSPMKGHSHVYWYRQLPEEGLKFMVYLQKENIIDESGMPKERFSAEFPKEGPSILRIQQVVRGDSAAYFCASSPDGTYEQYFGPGTRLTVT.

This chain joins TRBV7-6 and TRBJ2-1; D ambiguous. The V end was cut by 5 bases, the J end by 10 bases, with 12 bases between. This CDR3 is 12 amino acids long. Germline lookup yields CDR1 SGHVS and CDR2 FNYEAQ. DNA for the CDR3: TGTGCCAGCAGCAGCGACTCGGAGGAGCAGTTCTTC. Amino acid sequence: CASSSDSEEQFF.

The J gene is TRBJ2-7, the V gene TRBV4-1; TRBD1 agrees at 8 bases. Germline CDR1 and CDR2: MGHRA and YSYEKL. The CDR3 loop spans 15 amino acids. J was trimmed by 3 bases and V by 0 bases; bases with no gene match: 4. As DNA, the CDR3 is TGCGCCAGCAGCCAAGATTTCGGGACAGGCTACGAGCAGTACTTC. Encoded protein: CASSQDFGTGYEQYF.

The chain links TRBV7-2 to TRBJ2-5; tentatively, D is TRBD1 (6 bases). V lost 3 bases and J lost 2, with 22 bases in between. The length of the CDR3 is 18 residues. The germline CDR1 and CDR2 sequences are SGHTA and FQGNSA. This chain's CDR3 is CASSFRVWRTAVQETQYF. The CDR3 DNA follows: TGTGCCAGCAGCTTTAGGGTATGGCGGACAGCAGTTCAAGAGACCCAGTACTTC.